This is a list of T cell receptor beta chains from one sample in a study of human T cells and chemical hapten exposure. One entry per CDR3 protein, called by TCRdb with MiXCR from the RACE reads. The table includes around 350,000 distinct CDR3 sequences, around 5.5% detected once. The sequences come from whole blood, collected in connection with sensitization to the hapten diphenylcyclopropenone (DPC). The receptors shown here come from a woman aged 18 to 35 with alopecia areata. Some clones in this sample may be carry-over from other donors' samples. Both conserved end residues are part of each CDR3. Each record gives: CDR3 length, V gene, J gene, CDR3 protein.

cdr3_length: 14; v_call: TRBV4-3; j_call: TRBJ2-7; cdr3_aa: CASSQDRTSVPQYF
cdr3_length: 14; v_call: TRBV29-1; j_call: TRBJ2-7; cdr3_aa: CSATGTGASYEQYF
cdr3_length: 13; v_call: TRBV4-1; j_call: TRBJ2-3; cdr3_aa: CASSQGERDTQYF
cdr3_length: 16; v_call: TRBV12-5; j_call: TRBJ2-1; cdr3_aa: CASAAPGGGYSNEQFF
cdr3_length: 10; v_call: TRBV29-1; j_call: TRBJ2-3; cdr3_aa: CSVPQDTQYF
cdr3_length: 17; v_call: TRBV4-3; j_call: TRBJ1-2; cdr3_aa: CASSQGATRTRNYGYTF
cdr3_length: 16; v_call: TRBV7-2; j_call: TRBJ1-1; cdr3_aa: CASSLVAWGEEPEAFF
cdr3_length: 15; v_call: TRBV3-1; j_call: TRBJ2-5; cdr3_aa: CASSQDSSFSETQYF
cdr3_length: 15; v_call: TRBV6-5; j_call: TRBJ2-7; cdr3_aa: CASSYSLSQAYEQYF
cdr3_length: 13; v_call: TRBV29-1; j_call: TRBJ2-3; cdr3_aa: CSVTGQGRNTQYF
cdr3_length: 16; v_call: TRBV28; j_call: TRBJ1-5; cdr3_aa: CASSLLLGSVGQPQHF
cdr3_length: 14; v_call: TRBV20-1; j_call: TRBJ2-1; cdr3_aa: CSASGSPKVDEQFF
cdr3_length: 15; v_call: TRBV6-5; j_call: TRBJ1-1; cdr3_aa: CASSYSYSPGTEAFF
cdr3_length: 13; v_call: TRBV6-6; j_call: TRBJ1-4; cdr3_aa: CASQNRGREKLFF
cdr3_length: 16; v_call: TRBV10-3; j_call: TRBJ1-5; cdr3_aa: CAISEYQGREDQPQHF
cdr3_length: 14; v_call: TRBV6-5; j_call: TRBJ1-5; cdr3_aa: CASSYEALGQPQHF
cdr3_length: 17; v_call: TRBV7-2; j_call: TRBJ2-3; cdr3_aa: CASSFSGTSGGPDTQYF
cdr3_length: 13; v_call: TRBV12-3/TRBV12-4; j_call: TRBJ2-1; cdr3_aa: CASSLAGGYGQFF
cdr3_length: 14; v_call: TRBV12-5; j_call: TRBJ2-3; cdr3_aa: CASARGGGTDTQYF
cdr3_length: 15; v_call: TRBV7-9; j_call: TRBJ2-3; cdr3_aa: CASSLILAGPDTQYF
cdr3_length: 16; v_call: TRBV6-2/TRBV6-3; j_call: TRBJ1-1; cdr3_aa: CASSYESWHPNTEAFF
cdr3_length: 15; v_call: TRBV12-3/TRBV12-4; j_call: TRBJ1-5; cdr3_aa: CASSVSPALNQPQHF
cdr3_length: 18; v_call: TRBV25-1; j_call: TRBJ2-3; cdr3_aa: CASSPGQGVGAGTDTQYF
cdr3_length: 14; v_call: TRBV9; j_call: TRBJ2-5; cdr3_aa: CASSPGQEFETQYF
cdr3_length: 14; v_call: TRBV9; j_call: TRBJ2-3; cdr3_aa: CASSVEAGGATQYF
cdr3_length: 15; v_call: TRBV27; j_call: TRBJ2-1; cdr3_aa: CASSAGGFSYNEQFF
cdr3_length: 18; v_call: TRBV6-5; j_call: TRBJ2-3; cdr3_aa: CASSSPPGRFGHTDTQYF
cdr3_length: 15; v_call: TRBV7-9; j_call: TRBJ2-5; cdr3_aa: CASSYERGGRETQYF
cdr3_length: 17; v_call: TRBV6-5; j_call: TRBJ1-2; cdr3_aa: CASSYSQGGMTNYGYTF
cdr3_length: 12; v_call: TRBV12-3/TRBV12-4; j_call: TRBJ2-3; cdr3_aa: CASNAGVDTQYF
cdr3_length: 14; v_call: TRBV6-5; j_call: TRBJ1-2; cdr3_aa: CASSVGVANYGYTF
cdr3_length: 16; v_call: TRBV19; j_call: TRBJ1-5; cdr3_aa: CASIQGIGYSNQPQHF
cdr3_length: 14; v_call: TRBV10-3; j_call: TRBJ2-5; cdr3_aa: CAISEGQPQETQYF
cdr3_length: 12; v_call: TRBV7-9; j_call: TRBJ2-7; cdr3_aa: CASSLVEREQYF
cdr3_length: 14; v_call: TRBV12-3/TRBV12-4; j_call: TRBJ2-5; cdr3_aa: CASSHRDREKTQYF
cdr3_length: 19; v_call: TRBV10-3; j_call: TRBJ2-1; cdr3_aa: CAISSSGGPTGSSYNEQFF
cdr3_length: 15; v_call: TRBV2; j_call: TRBJ2-3; cdr3_aa: CASKGGTGHTDTQYF
cdr3_length: 15; v_call: TRBV6-4; j_call: TRBJ2-1; cdr3_aa: CASSDSSGGGNEQFF
cdr3_length: 12; v_call: TRBV12-3/TRBV12-4; j_call: TRBJ1-4; cdr3_aa: CASSRTHEKLFF
cdr3_length: 15; v_call: TRBV6-6; j_call: TRBJ2-7; cdr3_aa: CASSSDRAAGYEQYF
cdr3_length: 14; v_call: TRBV18; j_call: TRBJ1-2; cdr3_aa: CASSPGARSYGYTF
cdr3_length: 15; v_call: TRBV5-1; j_call: TRBJ2-1; cdr3_aa: CASRPQGSSYNEQFF
cdr3_length: 21; v_call: TRBV28; j_call: TRBJ2-3; cdr3_aa: CASSLTISHYSLEQGTDTQYF
cdr3_length: 16; v_call: TRBV20-1; j_call: TRBJ2-3; cdr3_aa: CSATPRGGAGTDTQYF
cdr3_length: 12; v_call: TRBV11-1; j_call: TRBJ1-1; cdr3_aa: CASSVESTEAFF
cdr3_length: 15; v_call: TRBV6-2/TRBV6-3; j_call: TRBJ1-1; cdr3_aa: CASRPTGSLNTEAFF
cdr3_length: 15; v_call: TRBV5-1; j_call: TRBJ1-1; cdr3_aa: CASSLLTREDTEAFF
cdr3_length: 12; v_call: TRBV20-1; j_call: TRBJ2-7; cdr3_aa: CGGRGHTYEQYF
cdr3_length: 15; v_call: TRBV4-1; j_call: TRBJ2-5; cdr3_aa: CASSQDPNRGETQYF
cdr3_length: 14; v_call: TRBV7-9; j_call: TRBJ1-5; cdr3_aa: CASSHSSLNQPQHF
cdr3_length: 14; v_call: TRBV2; j_call: TRBJ2-2; cdr3_aa: CASSSLKGTGELFF
cdr3_length: 15; v_call: TRBV6-1; j_call: TRBJ1-1; cdr3_aa: CASIEGTALNTEAFF
cdr3_length: 14; v_call: TRBV7-2; j_call: TRBJ1-4; cdr3_aa: CASSLTGGIEKLFF
cdr3_length: 14; v_call: TRBV3-1; j_call: TRBJ2-7; cdr3_aa: CASSQAVSRDEQYF